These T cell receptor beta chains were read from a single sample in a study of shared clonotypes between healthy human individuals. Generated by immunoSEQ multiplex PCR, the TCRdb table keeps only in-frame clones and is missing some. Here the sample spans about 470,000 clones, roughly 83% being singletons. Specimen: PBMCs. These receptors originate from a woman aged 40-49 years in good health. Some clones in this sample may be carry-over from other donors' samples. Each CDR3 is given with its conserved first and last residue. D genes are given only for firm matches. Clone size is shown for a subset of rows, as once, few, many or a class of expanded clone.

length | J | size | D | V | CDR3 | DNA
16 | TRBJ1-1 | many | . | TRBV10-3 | CAISESPGLRNTEAFF | TGTGCCATCAGTGAGTCCCCGGGACTTAGGAACACTGAAGCTTTCTTT
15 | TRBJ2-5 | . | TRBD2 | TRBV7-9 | CASSANGLAGETQYF | TGTGCCAGCAGCGCCAACGGACTAGCGGGAGAGACCCAGTACTTC
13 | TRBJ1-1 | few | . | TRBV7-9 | CASSPPGGTEAFF | TGTGCCAGCAGCCCCCCCGGGGGCACTGAAGCTTTCTTT
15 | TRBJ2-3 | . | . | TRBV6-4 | CASSPGTAHTDTQYF | TGTGCCAGCAGCCCCGGGACGGCACACACAGATACGCAGTATTTT
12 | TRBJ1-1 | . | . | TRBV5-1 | CASSFYGSVAFF | TGCGCCAGCAGCTTTTACGGCTCTGTAGCTTTCTTT
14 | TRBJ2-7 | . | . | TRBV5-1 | CASSLEAGWNEQYF | TGCGCCAGCAGCTTGGAGGCAGGGTGGAACGAGCAGTACTTC
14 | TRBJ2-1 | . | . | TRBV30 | CALRAVSSYNEQFF | TGTGCCTTAAGAGCGGTTAGCTCCTACAATGAGCAGTTCTTC
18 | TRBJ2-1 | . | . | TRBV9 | CASSAGINHNSFYNEQFF | TGTGCCAGCAGCGCCGGGATTAACCATAATTCGTTTTACAATGAGCAGTTCTTC
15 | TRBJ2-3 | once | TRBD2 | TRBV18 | CASSTLAGGQDTQYF | TGTGCCAGCTCAACCCTAGCGGGAGGCCAAGATACGCAGTATTTT
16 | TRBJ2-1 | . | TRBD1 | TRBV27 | CASSLGPDRGRNEQFF | TGTGCCAGCAGTCTAGGCCCGGACAGGGGGCGAAATGAGCAGTTCTTC
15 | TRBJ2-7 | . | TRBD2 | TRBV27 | CASSSLGAGVYEQYF | TGTGCCAGCAGTTCCCTTGGTGCGGGAGTTTACGAGCAGTACTTC
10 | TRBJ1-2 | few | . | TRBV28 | CASSSDGYTF | TGTGCCAGCAGCTCGGATGGCTACACCTTC
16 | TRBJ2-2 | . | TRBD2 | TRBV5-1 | CASSLASGGNTGELFF | TGCGCCAGCAGCCTGGCTAGCGGGGGGAACACCGGGGAGCTGTTTTTT
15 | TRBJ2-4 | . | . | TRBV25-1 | CASSEIGTGGNIQYF | TGTGCCAGCAGTGAAATAGGAACAGGTGGAAACATTCAGTACTTC
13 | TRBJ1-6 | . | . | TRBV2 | CASQPTDRIGLHF | TGTGCCAGCCAACCGACAGATCGCATTGGCCTCCACTTT
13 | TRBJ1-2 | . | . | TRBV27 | CASSSGQGRGYTF | TGTGCCAGCAGTTCCGGCCAGGGACGTGGCTACACCTTC
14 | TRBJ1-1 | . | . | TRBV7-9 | CASSLGGLNTEAFF | TGTGCCAGCAGCTTAGGTGGATTGAACACTGAAGCTTTCTTT
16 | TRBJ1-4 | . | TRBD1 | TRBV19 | CASSIGGTARDEKLFF | TGTGCCAGTAGTATCGGCGGGACAGCGAGAGATGAAAAACTGTTTTTT
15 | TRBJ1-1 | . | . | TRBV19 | CASSPIGGGNTEAFF | TGTGCCAGTAGTCCAATTGGAGGGGGGAACACTGAAGCTTTCTTT
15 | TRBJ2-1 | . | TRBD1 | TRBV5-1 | CASSFGQGAHNEQFF | TGCGCCAGCAGCTTCGGACAGGGGGCCCACAATGAGCAGTTCTTC
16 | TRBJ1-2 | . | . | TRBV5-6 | CASSPPRPGTNYGYTF | TGTGCCAGCAGCCCCCCCCGGCCAGGGACCAACTATGGCTACACCTTC
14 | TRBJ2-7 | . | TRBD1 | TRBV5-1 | CASSLEGTGGEQYF | TGCGCCAGCAGCTTGGAGGGGACAGGGGGCGAGCAGTACTTC
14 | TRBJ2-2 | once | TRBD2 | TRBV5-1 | CASRAGGSAGELFF | TGCGCCAGCAGAGCGGGAGGGTCGGCCGGGGAGCTGTTTTTT
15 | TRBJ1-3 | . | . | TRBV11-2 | CASSPWGNSGNTIYF | TGTGCCAGCAGCCCGTGGGGGAACTCTGGAAACACCATATATTTT
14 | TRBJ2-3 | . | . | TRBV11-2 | CASSYRVSTDTQYF | TGTGCCAGCAGCTACCGGGTCAGCACAGATACGCAGTATTTT
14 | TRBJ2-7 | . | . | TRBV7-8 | CASNDPHKNYEQYF | TGTGCCAGCAATGACCCTCATAAAAACTACGAGCAGTACTTC
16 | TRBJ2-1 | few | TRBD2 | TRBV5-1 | CASSFGRGGRAWQQFF | TGCGCCAGCAGCTTTGGGAGGGGCGGGAGGGCCTGGCAGCAGTTCTTC
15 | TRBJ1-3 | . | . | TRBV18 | CAGSPNAFSGNTIYF | TGTGCCGGCTCACCAAATGCTTTCTCTGGAAACACCATATATTTT
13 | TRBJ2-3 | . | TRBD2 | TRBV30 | CAWTSGSPDTQYF | TGTGCCTGGACTAGCGGGAGCCCAGATACGCAGTATTTT
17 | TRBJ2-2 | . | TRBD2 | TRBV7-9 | CASRPLAGGPNTGELFF | TGTGCCAGCAGACCGCTAGCGGGAGGGCCAAACACCGGGGAGCTGTTTTTT
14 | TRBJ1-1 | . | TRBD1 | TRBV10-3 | CAISRQGSGTEAFF | TGTGCCATCAGTAGACAGGGGAGCGGCACTGAAGCTTTCTTT
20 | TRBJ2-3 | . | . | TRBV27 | CASSSERGQTPPTSTDTQYF | TGTGCCAGCAGCAGCGAGAGAGGACAGACTCCACCAACTAGCACAGATACGCAGTATTTT
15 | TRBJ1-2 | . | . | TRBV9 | CASSVVDTPGNGYTF | TGTGCCAGCAGCGTAGTTGACACCCCTGGGAATGGCTACACCTTC
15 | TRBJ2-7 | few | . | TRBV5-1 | CASSLDVAGAYEQYF | TGCGCCAGCAGCTTGGATGTAGCTGGGGCCTACGAGCAGTACTTC
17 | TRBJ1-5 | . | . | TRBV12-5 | CASGLWGTGHSNQPQHF | TGTGCTAGTGGTTTGTGGGGGACTGGACATAGCAATCAGCCCCAGCATTTT
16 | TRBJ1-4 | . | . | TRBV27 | CASSLIGGATNEKLFF | TGTGCCAGCAGTTTAATTGGGGGCGCAACTAATGAAAAACTGTTTTTT
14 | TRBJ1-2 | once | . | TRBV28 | CASRRGRYNYGYTF | TGTGCCAGCAGGAGGGGACGGTACAACTATGGCTACACCTTC
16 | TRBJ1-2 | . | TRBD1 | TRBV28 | CASTRQTGESNYGYTF | TGTGCCAGCACCAGACAGACAGGGGAGAGTAACTATGGCTACACCTTC
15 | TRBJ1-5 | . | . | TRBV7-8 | CASSPVPGGNQPQHF | TGTGCCAGCAGCCCGGTCCCAGGGGGCAATCAGCCCCAGCATTTT
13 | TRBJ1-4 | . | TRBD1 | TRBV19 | CASSIRGQDVLFF | TGTGCCAGTAGTATTAGAGGACAGGATGTACTGTTTTTT
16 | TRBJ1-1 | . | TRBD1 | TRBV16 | CASSQFGGGHNTEAFF | TGTGCCAGCAGCCAGTTTGGAGGGGGCCATAACACTGAAGCTTTCTTT
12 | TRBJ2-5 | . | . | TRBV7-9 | CASSWEAETQYF | TGTGCCAGCAGCTGGGAGGCAGAGACCCAGTACTTC
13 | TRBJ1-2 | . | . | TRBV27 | CASSFEGTSGYTF | TGTGCCAGCAGTTTCGAGGGAACCTCTGGCTACACCTTC
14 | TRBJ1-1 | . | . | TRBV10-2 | CASSEQQGATEAFF | TGCGCCAGCAGTGAGCAGCAGGGAGCCACTGAAGCTTTCTTT
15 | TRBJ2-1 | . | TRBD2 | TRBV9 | CASSVGGRLYNEQFF | TGTGCCAGCAGCGTAGGCGGGAGACTTTACAATGAGCAGTTCTTC